The next 16 T cell receptor beta chains were all read from a single sample in a study of tumor-infiltrating lymphocytes in primary liver carcinoma. From 400 to 550 ng total RNA, TCR beta cDNA was generated with a primer in the constant region. Slightly modified ARM-PCR with three nested multiplex PCR rounds yielded TCR beta libraries. Researchers ran the first two PCR rounds for roughly 11 cycles each with TRBV1-TRBV30 forward primers and a C-beta reverse primer. Each CDR3 protein is one row after TCRdb ran MiXCR on the multiplex PCR reads. This sample has nearly 200,000 distinct CDR3 sequences; almost 65% occur once, and the top ten carry roughly 6.8%. Unsorted whole blood yielded the blood RNA, and germline DNA was also extracted. Sequencing used peripheral blood. The receptors stem from a woman aged 55-75 years with primary liver carcinoma and hepatitis B virus infection.

Remarks on this clonotype: A much more abundant neighbour one base away suggests this may be a read error. The chain recombines TRBV12-3 or TRBV12-4 with TRBJ1-1; D gene ambiguous. This CDR3 has 14 residues. The V gene lost 6 bases and the J gene lost 1 base, with 12 bases spanning the gap. The CDR3 spells CASSPGEPNTEAFF. In DNA, the CDR3 is TGTGCCAGCAGCCCGGGAGAGCCGAACACTGAAGCTTTCTTT.

Details on this clonotype: The junction departs from the called germline gene at one end, perhaps through a read error. The V call is TRBV5-1, the J call TRBJ1-1; 7 positions match TRBD1. The germline CDR1 and CDR2 sequences are SGHRS and YFSETQ. The CDR3 contains 17 residues. The CDR3 loop reads CASSLQPGGGEDTEVFF. The CDR3 DNA follows: TGCGCCAGCAGCTTGCAACCAGGGGGAGGTGAGGACACTGAAGTTTTCTTT.

With respect to this clonotype: The CDR3 carries no conserved terminal phenylalanine or tryptophan, so it likely arises from a read error. The rearrangement links TRBV11-1 to TRBJ2-1; 8 bases fit TRBD2. The CDR3 loop spans 15 amino acids. CDR1 and CDR2 (germline): SGHAT, FQDESV (reference sequence). The ends lost 4 bases at V and 9 bases at J; junction bases unmatched: 11. The CDR3 loop is CASSSLTGGPSEQFI. The CDR3 bases are TGTGCCAGCAGCTCACTAACGGGAGGGCCGAGTGAGCAGTTCATC.

The table lists this clonotype with a few counts. V is TRBV28 and J is TRBJ2-3; 9 positions agree with TRBD1. The germline gives CDR1 MDHEN, CDR2 SYDVKM. This CDR3 has 14 residues. The V segment lost 6 bases and the J segment 11 bases; nucleotides outside the gene matches: 12. The CDR3 bases are TGTGCCAGCAGCACTACAGGGGGCATTAGAAGGCAGTATTTT. As protein: CASSTTGGIRRQYF.

This clonotype appeared once. The CDR3 does not close with the conserved phenylalanine or tryptophan, likely indicating a read error. Because the CDR3's place on the DNA is in doubt, the DNA is left out and the CDR3 is given as listed by TCRdb. V and J are TRBV7-9 and TRBJ2-1. The CDR3 is made up of 11 amino acids, end residues included. Germline-derived CDR1 and CDR2 are SEHNR and FQNEAQ (reference sequence). CDR3 protein: CASSLENEQFL.

On this clonotype: This could be a read error, since a much larger clone is one nucleotide away. CDR3 nucleotides: TGTGCCAGCAGTGTACTATGTCAGGGCACTGAAGCTTTCTTT. Translated: CASSVLCQGTEAFF. The chain has TRBV2 and TRBJ1-1; D might be TRBD1 (5 bases). The CDR3 runs 14 residues. CDR1 SNHLY and CDR2 FYNNEI come from the germline V gene. Trimming stripped 4 bases from V and 4 bases from J, with 13 bases between.

Points on this clonotype: The missing conserved phenylalanine or tryptophan at the end of this CDR3 makes a read error likely. The chain is built from TRBV11-3 and TRBJ2-1, with TRBD2 as a possible D gene (6 bases). The CDR3 extends over 15 amino acids. The germline V and J ends were trimmed by 5 bases and 6 bases, with 17 bases remaining between them. Per the germline V gene, CDR1 is SGHNT and CDR2 is YENEEA. CDR3 nucleotides: TGTGCCAGCAGCCTGGGGGGAGGTGAGGGCAATGAGCAGTTCCTC. The encoded protein is CASSLGGGEGNEQFL.

V and J are TRBV29-1 and TRBJ2-2; D gene uncertain. The germline V gene has CDR1 SQVTM and CDR2 ANQGSEA. V lost 4 bases, J lost 4 bases, and 13 bases lay in between. The CDR3 consists of 14 residues. CDR3 residues: CSVVGWHGTGELFF. The CDR3 DNA follows: TGCAGCGTTGTGGGGTGGCATGGCACCGGGGAGCTGTTTTTT.

Turning to this clonotype: This may arise from a read error, as a much more abundant clone is one base away. This chain links TRBV12-3 or TRBV12-4 with TRBJ2-5, with 8 bases that match TRBD1. This CDR3 region has 12 residues. CDR3 coding DNA: TGTGCCGGCAGGACAGGGTCGGAGACCCAGTACTTC. This sequence encodes CAGRTGSETQYF.

The chain recombines TRBV4-1 with TRBJ2-2; perhaps D is TRBD1 or TRBD2 (5 bases each). CDR1 is MGHRA and CDR2 is YSYEKL in the germline V gene. The CDR3 is 16 residues long. V lost 7 bases, J lost 3 bases, and 18 bases lay in between. The CDR3 nucleotides read TGCGCCAGCAAATCATCGGGGCAGGGCTACACCGGGGAGCTGTTTTTT. Amino acid sequence: CASKSSGQGYTGELFF.

About this clonotype: At one of its ends the junction is not consistent with the germline gene, which may arise from a read error. The J gene is TRBJ2-4, the V gene TRBV6-1; 9 bases agree with TRBD2. CDR3 size: 19 residues. The V gene's germline CDR1 is MNHNS and CDR2 SASEGT. For the CDR3, the DNA is TGTGCCAGCAGCGAAGAGGCGAGCGGGAGGACTAGCGCCATAAACATTCAGTACTTC. Protein sequence: CASSEEASGRTSAINIQYF.

Concerning this clonotype: One junction end does not reproduce the germline sequence, and a read error may be involved. The rearrangement links TRBV12-3 or TRBV12-4 to TRBJ2-7; D may correspond to TRBD1 or TRBD2 (5 bases each). The CDR3 has 14 amino acids. The CDR3 here is CASSSGTTLYEQYF. As DNA, the CDR3 is TGTGCCAGCAGTTCCGGGACCACCCTCTACGAGCAGTATTTC.

This clonotype was recorded once. A clone one base away is much larger, so this may be a read error. The rearrangement uses TRBV6-1 and TRBJ2-5; D gene unclear. There are 14 residues in the CDR3. Germline V gene lookup returns CDR1 MNHNS and CDR2 SASEGT. The ends were cut back, 4 bases at V and 5 bases at J, with 14 bases in the middle. As DNA, the CDR3 is TGTGCCAGCAGTGCGGAGCCGGCCAGGGAGACCCAGTACTTC. Residues: CASSAEPARETQYF.

This clonotype was seen a few times. One base away lies a much larger clone, so this may be a sequencing read error. This chain uses TRBV4-1 with TRBJ2-7; D may be TRBD1 or TRBD2 (5 bases each). The CDR3 has 12 residues. Germline CDR1 MGHRA, CDR2 YSYEKL. Trimming cost V 6 bases and J 0 bases, with 6 bases left between them. The CDR3 DNA reads TGCGCCAGCAGGGGGGACTCCTACGAGCAGTACTTC. Its protein is CASRGDSYEQYF.

Comments on this clonotype: This may come from a read error, since a much larger clone is one base off. The CDR3 region is CASREQGSNEKLFF. The CDR3 bases are TGTGCCAGCAGAGAACAGGGAAGTAATGAAAAACTGTTTTTT. The rearrangement uses TRBV6-1 and TRBJ1-4; D possibly corresponds to TRBD1 (6 bases). The V end lost 6 bases, the J end lost 4 bases, and 12 bases lay between the germline ends. The CDR3 length is 14 residues. CDR1 and CDR2 (germline): MNHNS, SASEGT.

This clonotype showed up just once. Since no conserved phenylalanine or tryptophan closes the CDR3, a read error is the likely cause. The V and J genes are TRBV29-1 and TRBJ2-7; D is undetermined. The CDR3 has 11 residues. CDR1 is SQVTM, CDR2 ANQGSEA, per germline. This CDR3 is CIVEVGYEQYL. CDR3 nucleotides: TGCATCGTTGAAGTGGGCTACGAGCAGTACCTC.